The 10 T cell receptor beta chains given below trace back to one sample, sequenced in a study of post-analysis software for immune sequencing data. Overall study results and limits: The five TRBV segments detected at higher frequency in patients than in controls included TRBV5-6, TRBV5-1 and TRBV20-1.

These TCRs' antigens remain unknown. TCR beta cDNA libraries included unique molecular identifiers. One entry per CDR3 protein, called by TCRdb with MiXCR from the PCR reads. Among hundreds of thousands of distinct CDR3 sequences listed, around 60% were seen once. The sample consisted of blood. These receptors all stem from a girl aged 2-10 years with multiple sclerosis.

The V gene is TRBV7-9, the J gene TRBJ2-3, with D hard to call. The germline V and J ends were trimmed by 2 bases and 4 bases, with 10 bases remaining between them. The germline CDR1 and CDR2 sequences are SEHNR and FQNEAQ (reference sequence). This CDR3 is built from 14 residues. The CDR3 sequence: CASSLYPAADTQYF. DNA for the CDR3: TGTGCCAGCAGCTTATACCCTGCGGCAGATACGCAGTATTTT.

This clonotype was detected only a few times. The V gene is TRBV29-1, the J gene TRBJ2-5; D is possibly TRBD1 (6 bases). Trimming shortened V by 2 bases and J by 2 bases, and 15 bases separated the two germline ends. This CDR3 is built from 15 residues. CDR1 and CDR2 (germline): SQVTM, ANQGSEA. CDR3 loop: CSVEPWTDLQETQYF. The CDR3 DNA follows: TGCAGCGTTGAACCTTGGACAGATTTACAAGAGACCCAGTACTTC.

The rearrangement links TRBV29-1 to TRBJ1-2, with a tentative D call TRBD1 (5 bases). The CDR3 consists of 13 residues. V was clipped by 0 bases and J by 5 bases, with 10 bases between them. The germline CDR1 and CDR2 sequences are SQVTM and ANQGSEA. The CDR3, as DNA: TGCAGCGTTGAAGACAGGACACCTTATGGCTACACCTTC. Amino acid sequence: CSVEDRTPYGYTF.

The chain is built from TRBV7-9 and TRBJ2-7; possibly TRBD2 for D (7 bases). Germline CDR1 SEHNR, CDR2 FQNEAQ (reference sequence). V was trimmed by 3 bases and J by 6 bases, leaving 24 bases between them. The CDR3 covers 17 residues. The CDR3 sequence is CASSFSGGAGVLGEQYF. CDR3 bases: TGTGCCAGCAGCTTTTCGGGGGGCGCGGGTGTCTTAGGCGAGCAGTACTTC. Full variable domain (rest looked up from reference TRBV7-9 and TRBJ2-7): DTGVSQNPRHKITKRGQNVTFRCDPISEHNRLYWYRQTLGQGPEFLTYFQNEAQLEKSRLLSDRFSAERPKGSFSTLEIQRTEQGDSAMYLCASSFSGGAGVLGEQYFGPGTRLTVT.

The V call is TRBV19, the J call TRBJ2-1; 7 bases align to TRBD1. This CDR3 has 14 residues. V lost 9 bases and J lost 0; bases outside the gene matches: 5. The germline CDR1 and CDR2 sequences are LNHDA and SQIVND (reference sequence). CDR3 DNA: TGTGCCAGCGAGGGACAGAACTCCTACAATGAGCAGTTCTTC. Amino acids: CASEGQNSYNEQFF.

The V gene is TRBV10-3, the J gene TRBJ2-1, with TRBD1 matching 7 bases. The junction had 7 bases not matched to a gene; V was cut back by 0 bases and J by 5 bases. The CDR3 length is 16 residues. From germline, CDR1 is ENHRY and CDR2 SYGVKD. The CDR3 sequence: CAISESRTGSDNEQFF. The CDR3 DNA is TGTGCCATCAGTGAGTCGAGGACAGGAAGTGACAATGAGCAGTTCTTC.

This clonotype was counted between two and nine times. The J gene is TRBJ2-1, the V gene TRBV7-2; 8 bases line up with TRBD2. In germline, CDR1 is SGHTA, CDR2 FQGNSA. This CDR3 has 15 residues. Trimming removed 2 bases from V and 2 bases from J; junction bases left unmatched: 2. This CDR3 is CASSLRRGAYNEQFF. DNA of the CDR3: TGTGCCAGCAGCTTAAGGCGGGGGGCCTACAATGAGCAGTTCTTC.

The rearrangement joins TRBV6-5 to TRBJ2-7; 8 nucleotides agree with TRBD1. Losses at the gene ends were 1 base for V and 0 bases for J; bases not matched to a gene: 5. The germline V gene encodes CDR1 MNHEY and CDR2 SVGAGI. This CDR3 comprises 16 residues. CDR3 region: CASSYYRQGSSYEQYF. The CDR3 DNA follows: TGTGCCAGCAGTTACTACCGACAGGGGAGCTCCTACGAGCAGTACTTC.

The chain couples TRBV3-1 to TRBJ2-3, with 7 bases fitting TRBD1. CDR3 size: 15 residues. With V trimmed by 2 bases and J by 4 bases, 6 bases remained unmatched. The germline gives CDR1 LGHDT, CDR2 YNNKEL (reference sequence). In DNA, the CDR3 is TGTGCCAGCAGCCAACCCGGGACAGCCCCAGATACGCAGTATTTT. Its protein is CASSQPGTAPDTQYF.

The chain couples TRBV25-1 to TRBJ2-7; D call uncertain. Trimming took 6 bases from V and 6 from J, leaving 9 bases between them. CDR1 and CDR2 (germline): MGHDK, SYGVNS. The CDR3 has 11 amino acids. CDR3 bases: TGTGCCAGCAGACGAACCTCCGAGCAGTACTTC. Protein product: CASRRTSEQYF.